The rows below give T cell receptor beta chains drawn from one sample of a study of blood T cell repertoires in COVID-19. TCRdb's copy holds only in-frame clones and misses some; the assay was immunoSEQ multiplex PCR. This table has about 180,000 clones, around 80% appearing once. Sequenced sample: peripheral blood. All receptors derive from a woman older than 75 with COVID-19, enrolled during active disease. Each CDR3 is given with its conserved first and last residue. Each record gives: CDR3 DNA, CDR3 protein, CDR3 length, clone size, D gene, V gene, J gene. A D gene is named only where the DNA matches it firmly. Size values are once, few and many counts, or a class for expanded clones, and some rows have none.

TGTGCCAGCAGCGGGGGACAGTCCCCAACTGGAAACACCATATATTTT	CASSGGQSPTGNTIYF	16	.	TRBD1	TRBV11-3	TRBJ1-3
TGTGCCAGCAGCTTAAGGGGACAGGGGGCTGTTGGCTACACCTTC	CASSLRGQGAVGYTF	15	.	TRBD1	TRBV7-2	TRBJ1-2
TGCGCCAGCAGCCAAAGCCCATTCAGGGGAGCCAAAAACATTCAGTACTTC	CASSQSPFRGAKNIQYF	17	.	.	TRBV5-1	TRBJ2-4
TGTGCCAGCAGTCCTCTCACAGGGGGGTCCACTGAAGCTTTCTTT	CASSPLTGGSTEAFF	15	.	TRBD1	TRBV27	TRBJ1-1
TGTGCCAGCAGTTGGACTAGCGGGACTACCGGGGAGCTGTTTTTT	CASSWTSGTTGELFF	15	once	TRBD2	TRBV6-6	TRBJ2-2
TGTGCCAGCAGTGTACCCGGGACAGATAATGAAAAACTGTTTTTT	CASSVPGTDNEKLFF	15	.	TRBD1	TRBV28	TRBJ1-4
TGCAGCGTCGCGGACAGCTACTCTGGGGCCAACGTCCTGACTTTC	CSVADSYSGANVLTF	15	many	.	TRBV29-1	TRBJ2-6
TGTGCCAGCCCCACTCGACTAGCGGGGGGGCCTAACGACGGGGAGCTGTTTTTT	CASPTRLAGGPNDGELFF	18	.	TRBD2	TRBV7-9	TRBJ2-2
TGCGCCAGCAGCAGGACTCCGCAAGAGACCCAGTACTTC	CASSRTPQETQYF	13	.	.	TRBV5-1	TRBJ2-5
TGCGCCAGCAGCTGGGGACTAGCGGACAATGAGCAGTTCTTC	CASSWGLADNEQFF	14	.	TRBD2	TRBV5-1	TRBJ2-1
TGCAGTGCTAGTGATTGGCAGTTCTTAGGAGATGGCTACACCTTC	CSASDWQFLGDGYTF	15	.	.	TRBV20-1	TRBJ1-2
TGTGCCACCAAGACTAGCGGAGCTAAATACTCCTACAATGAGCAGTTCTTC	CATKTSGAKYSYNEQFF	17	.	TRBD2	TRBV27	TRBJ2-1
TGCGCCAGCAGCCAAGACCCAGGGAGGAATGGCTACACCTTC	CASSQDPGRNGYTF	14	.	.	TRBV4-1	TRBJ1-2
TGTGTCAGAAGCATTCGTGGGACAGGGGCTCAAGCTTTCTTT	CVRSIRGTGAQAFF	14	.	.	TRBV7-5	TRBJ1-1
TGTGCCAGTAGTATAGGGATCAGGCAGGTTAATAATTCACCCCTCCACTTT	CASSIGIRQVNNSPLHF	17	.	.	TRBV19	TRBJ1-6
TGCAGCGTTGGAGATAGCGGGAGGGCCTCCTACAATGAGCAGTTCTTC	CSVGDSGRASYNEQFF	16	.	TRBD2	TRBV29-1	TRBJ2-1
TGTGCCAGCAGCCTTAGCGGAGGGAGCTCCTACAATGAGCAGTTCTTC	CASSLSGGSSYNEQFF	16	.	.	TRBV5-5	TRBJ2-1
TGTGCCAGCAGTTTAGGGACAGGACAGCCCCAGCATTTT	CASSLGTGQPQHF	13	.	TRBD1	TRBV28	TRBJ1-5
TGTGCCAGCAGCTCCCTGACAGGGGGCACTGAAGCTTTCTTT	CASSSLTGGTEAFF	14	.	TRBD1	TRBV5-8	TRBJ1-1
TGTGCCAGCAGTTACGACAGGGGAAGAAGCGAGCAGTACTTC	CASSYDRGRSEQYF	14	.	TRBD1	TRBV6-5	TRBJ2-7
TGTGCCAGCAGCCTAAACAATGAGCAGTTCTTC	CASSLNNEQFF	11	.	.	TRBV7-9	TRBJ2-1
TGTGCCAGCAGCGTCTTGACAGGGGCCCTGGATCAGCCCCAGCATTTT	CASSVLTGALDQPQHF	16	.	TRBD1	TRBV7-8	TRBJ1-5
TGTGCCAGCAGCCAAGCCCAAGCGGGGAGCCCCCAAGAGACCCAGTACTTC	CASSQAQAGSPQETQYF	17	.	TRBD2	TRBV3-1/TRBV3-2	TRBJ2-5
TGTGCCAGCAGCTCCTGGGACACCGGAGCTTTCTTT	CASSSWDTGAFF	12	.	.	TRBV7-9	TRBJ1-1
TGTGCCAGCAGCTTAGGCAGGACCTACGAGCAGTACTTC	CASSLGRTYEQYF	13	.	.	TRBV7-8	TRBJ2-7
TGCAGCGTTGAATCGAGGCAGGGGGATGGCTACACCTTC	CSVESRQGDGYTF	13	.	TRBD1	TRBV29-1	TRBJ1-2
TGTGCCAGCAGCCCGAGTGGACGGGCTAGCGGGGGCCTCTACAATGAGCAGTTCTTC	CASSPSGRASGGLYNEQFF	19	.	TRBD2	TRBV7-8	TRBJ2-1
TGCAGCGTTGACGGTGGGGGGACTGAGCAGTTCTTC	CSVDGGGTEQFF	12	.	.	TRBV29-1	TRBJ2-1
TGTGCCAGAGCCGGGACAGGGGCCGCGAATGAAGCTTTCTTT	CARAGTGAANEAFF	14	few	TRBD1	TRBV2	TRBJ1-1
TGTGCCAGCAGGGGGGCTAGCGGGAGGGAGGGGTTGGTAACAGATACGCAGTATTTT	CASRGASGREGLVTDTQYF	19	once	TRBD2	TRBV6-4	TRBJ2-3
TGTGCCAGTAGTATAGTTGGAGGGGGCAATGAAAAACTGTTTTTT	CASSIVGGGNEKLFF	15	.	TRBD1	TRBV19	TRBJ1-4
TGTGCCAGCAACCTTCGTGGCAGGAGCAATCAGCCCCAGCATTTT	CASNLRGRSNQPQHF	15	few	.	TRBV28	TRBJ1-5
TGTGCCAGCAGTGAAATAGGACAGGTCAGAGAGACCCAGTACTTC	CASSEIGQVRETQYF	15	.	TRBD1	TRBV6-1	TRBJ2-5
TGTGCCAGCACTTCCAGGACTGAAGCTTTCTTT	CASTSRTEAFF	11	.	.	TRBV28	TRBJ1-1
TGCGCCAGCTCCCCACTCCCGGGACAGGGGATCGGGGAGCTGTTTTTT	CASSPLPGQGIGELFF	16	.	TRBD1	TRBV5-1	TRBJ2-2
TGTGCCAGCAGCAAAGGGGGCGAAGCTTTCTTT	CASSKGGEAFF	11	.	TRBD1	TRBV11-3	TRBJ1-1
TGTGCCAGCAGCGAAGGGGGCTCACCCCTCCACTTT	CASSEGGSPLHF	12	.	TRBD1	TRBV5-5	TRBJ1-6
TGTGCCAGTAGTACGACAGGGGGCAGAGGAAACACCATATATTTT	CASSTTGGRGNTIYF	15	once	TRBD1	TRBV19	TRBJ1-3
TGCGCCAGCAGACCAGGTTTAAGTGGAAACACCATATATTTT	CASRPGLSGNTIYF	14	.	.	TRBV5-1	TRBJ1-3
TGTGCCAGCAGCGTAGCCCCTGGACAGCGAGAGACCCAGTACTTC	CASSVAPGQRETQYF	15	.	.	TRBV9	TRBJ2-5
TGTGCCACCAGCCGCCCCGGGATGATGGACACCGGGGAGCTGTTTTTT	CATSRPGMMDTGELFF	16	.	.	TRBV24-1	TRBJ2-2
TGTGCCAGCAGATGGGGCGGGAATGGCGGGGAGCTGTTTTTT	CASRWGGNGGELFF	14	.	.	TRBV7-2	TRBJ2-2
TGTGCCAGCAGCTTAATTAGTGGCGGTTCTCCCTACGAGCAGTACTTC	CASSLISGGSPYEQYF	16	.	.	TRBV7-2	TRBJ2-7
TGTGCCAGCAGCCATAGCACAGGGGTATACAATGAGCAGTTCTTC	CASSHSTGVYNEQFF	15	.	TRBD1	TRBV3-1/TRBV3-2	TRBJ2-1
TGTGCCACCAGCAGAGATGCGGGAACTGAAGCTTTCTTT	CATSRDAGTEAFF	13	once	.	TRBV15	TRBJ1-1
TGTGCCAGCAGTACGACAGGGGTCCAAGAGACCCAGTACTTC	CASSTTGVQETQYF	14	.	TRBD1	TRBV5-6	TRBJ2-5
TGTGCCAGCTCACCACCGCTGCGCGAGGCTATAATTTCTAGCACAGATACGCAGTATTTT	CASSPPLREAIISSTDTQYF	20	.	.	TRBV18	TRBJ2-3
TGCGCCAGCAGTCAATCTGGAGGACCGCCCTACGAGCAGTACTTC	CASSQSGGPPYEQYF	15	.	.	TRBV23-1	TRBJ2-7
TGCGCCAGCAGAAGTGGACAGGGTGAGACCGGGGAGCTGTTTTTT	CASRSGQGETGELFF	15	.	TRBD1	TRBV5-1	TRBJ2-2
TGTGCTAGCAGCCCAACCGGGACTAGCAGCACCGGGGAGCTGTTTTTT	CASSPTGTSSTGELFF	16	few	TRBD2	TRBV7-7	TRBJ2-2
TGTGCCAGCAGTGAAGGAAAAGGAGGCGGTGAAAAACTGTTTTTT	CASSEGKGGGEKLFF	15	.	.	TRBV6-1	TRBJ1-4
TGTGCCAGCAGTTCCATCGAGGCGTTGGGCTATGGCTACACCTTC	CASSSIEALGYGYTF	15	.	.	TRBV27	TRBJ1-2